The next 8 T cell receptor beta chains were all read from a single sample in a study of cytomegalovirus exposure and HLA in healthy donors. The PCR had 60 Vbeta and 13 Jbeta primers. Method: immunoSEQ multiplex PCR; TCRdb's copy keeps in-frame clones and lacks some. The sample contains under 95,000 clones, about three quarters of which appear only once. The sequencing sample was made of PBMCs. The source of these receptors is a man aged 25-45 years in good health and CMV-seropositive.

In its sample, this clone is medium-sized. The rearrangement joins TRBV19 to TRBJ1-2, with a weak D call TRBD1 (5 bases). The CDR3 is 14 residues long. Germline V gene lookup returns CDR1 LNHDA and CDR2 SQIVND (reference sequence). Trimming removed 5 bases from V and 4 bases from J, with 14 bases in between. CDR3 region: CASSEDNSLYGYTF. CDR3 nucleotide sequence: TGTGCCAGTAGTGAGGACAACTCCCTCTATGGCTACACCTTC.

The chain employs TRBV5-4 and TRBJ2-2, with 7 bases aligning to TRBD2. Germline CDR1 SGHNT, CDR2 YYREEE (reference sequence). The V gene end was trimmed by 0 bases and the J gene end by 5 bases; junction bases not matched to a gene: 1. The length of the CDR3 is 14 residues. This CDR3 reads CASSLGAGTGELFF. As DNA, the CDR3 is TGTGCCAGCAGCTTGGGAGCGGGGACCGGGGAGCTGTTTTTT.

This clone was counted between two and nine times. The chain links TRBV6-1 to TRBJ2-7; 7 bases agree with TRBD1. This CDR3 contains 14 residues. Looked up from germline, CDR1 is MNHNS and CDR2 is SASEGT. The V segment lost 4 bases and the J segment 3 bases; nucleotides outside the gene matches: 6. Here the CDR3 reads CASSVGGDSYEQYV. Written as DNA, the CDR3 is TGTGCCAGCAGTGTTGGTGGGGACAGCTACGAGCAGTACGTC.

The chain uses TRBV29-1 and TRBJ2-1, with 9 positions matching TRBD1. Losses at the gene ends were 5 bases for V and 4 bases for J; bases not matched to a gene: 6. Germline V gene sequence: CDR1 SQVTM, CDR2 ANQGSEA. The CDR3 spans 14 residues. CDR3 DNA sequence: TGCAGCGTTCCAACAGGGGGCCGGTACAATGAGCAGTTCTTC. Translating gives CSVPTGGRYNEQFF.

This clone was detected a few times. The genes are TRBV7-3 and TRBJ1-6, with D possibly being TRBD1 (5 bases). CDR1 is SGHTA, CDR2 FQGTGA, per germline. The ends were cut back, 1 base at V and 7 bases at J, with 17 bases in the middle. The CDR3 loop spans 17 amino acids. The CDR3 loop reads CASSLRGGGGRNSPLHF. The CDR3 DNA reads TGTGCCAGCAGCTTAAGGGGTGGGGGGGGTAGGAATTCACCCCTCCACTTT.

The chain carries TRBV30 and TRBJ2-7, with 7 positions matching TRBD1. This CDR3 spans 12 amino acids. Germline CDR1 GTSNPN, CDR2 SVGIG (reference sequence). V lost 8 bases and J lost 0; bases outside the gene matches: 4. The CDR3 DNA sequence: TGTGCCCGCCGGGACAGCTCCTACGAGCAGTACTTC. It encodes CARRDSSYEQYF.

This chain uses TRBV19 with TRBJ2-3; 8 bases are shared with TRBD2. The germline CDR1 and CDR2 sequences are LNHDA and SQIVND (reference sequence). The CDR3 is made up of 14 amino acids. The V gene end was trimmed by 8 bases and the J gene end by 2 bases; junction bases not matched to a gene: 6. The CDR3 protein is CASQSLAATDTQYF. In DNA form, the CDR3 reads TGTGCCAGTCAGTCACTAGCGGCCACAGATACGCAGTATTTT.

The chain is built from TRBV6-1 and TRBJ2-5, with D tentatively TRBD1 (5 bases). Trimming pared 6 bases from V and 2 bases from J, leaving 10 bases between. Germline CDR1 reads MNHNS; CDR2 reads SASEGT. The length of the CDR3 is 13 residues. The CDR3 coding sequence is TGTGCCAGCAGGGGCAGGGTTCAAGAGACCCAGTACTTC. Residues: CASRGRVQETQYF.